This TCR beta chain was sequenced during a study of CD4+ T cells in melanoma. Findings of the study overall: A reported correlation linked neoantigen-specific CD4+ T cells to CD8+, macrophage and B cell function. In melanoma, neoantigen-specific CD4+ T cells reportedly differed in differentiation state.

Deletions cut 2 bases from V and 2 bases from J, with 9 bases between. Germline V CDR1 and CDR2: MDHEN, SYDVKM. The CDR3 consists of 14 residues. The table lists this clone with a count of one. No antigen is known for it. The data were produced by immunoSEQ multiplex PCR, yet TCRdb's version contains in-frame clones alone and is incomplete. The sample has about 110,000 clones, 80% to 95% seen once. This chain connects TRBV28 to TRBJ1-1, with a tentative D call TRBD1 (5 bases). The receptor's source is a human donor with melanoma. Input material: peripheral blood. The CDR3: CASSLTQGNTEAFF. In nucleotides, the CDR3 is TGTGCCAGCAGTTTAACGCAGGGAAACACTGAAGCTTTCTTT.